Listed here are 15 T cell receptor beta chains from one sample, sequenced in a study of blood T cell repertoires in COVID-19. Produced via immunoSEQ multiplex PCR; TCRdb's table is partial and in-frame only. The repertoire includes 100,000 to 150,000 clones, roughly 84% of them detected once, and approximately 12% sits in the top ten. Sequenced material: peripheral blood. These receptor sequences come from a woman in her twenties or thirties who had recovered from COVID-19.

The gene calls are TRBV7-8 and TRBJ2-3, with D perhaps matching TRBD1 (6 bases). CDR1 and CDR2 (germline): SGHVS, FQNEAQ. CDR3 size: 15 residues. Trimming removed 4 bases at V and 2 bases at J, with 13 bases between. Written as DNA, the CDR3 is TGTGCCAGCAGCTCCAGGACAGACCCCACAGATACGCAGTATTTT. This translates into CASSSRTDPTDTQYF.

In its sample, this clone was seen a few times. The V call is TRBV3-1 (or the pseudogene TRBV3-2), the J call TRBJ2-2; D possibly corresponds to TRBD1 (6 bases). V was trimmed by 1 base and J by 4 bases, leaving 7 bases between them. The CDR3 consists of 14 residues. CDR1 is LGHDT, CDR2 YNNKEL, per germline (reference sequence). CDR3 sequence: CASSQGGGTGELFF. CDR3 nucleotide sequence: TGTGCCAGCAGCCAAGGAGGGGGCACCGGGGAGCTGTTTTTT.

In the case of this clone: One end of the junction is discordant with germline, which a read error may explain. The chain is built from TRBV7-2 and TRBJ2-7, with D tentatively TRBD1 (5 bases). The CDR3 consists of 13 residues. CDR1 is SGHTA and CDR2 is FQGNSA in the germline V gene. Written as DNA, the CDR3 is TGTGCCAGCAGATTAGGGGTCGGGTACGAGCAGTACTTC. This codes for CASRLGVGYEQYF.

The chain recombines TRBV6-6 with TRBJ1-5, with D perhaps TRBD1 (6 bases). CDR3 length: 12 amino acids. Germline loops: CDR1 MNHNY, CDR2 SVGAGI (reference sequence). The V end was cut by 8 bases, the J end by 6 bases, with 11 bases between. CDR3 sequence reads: CASGTSGQPQHF. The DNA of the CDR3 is TGTGCCAGCGGGACATCAGGTCAGCCCCAGCATTTT.

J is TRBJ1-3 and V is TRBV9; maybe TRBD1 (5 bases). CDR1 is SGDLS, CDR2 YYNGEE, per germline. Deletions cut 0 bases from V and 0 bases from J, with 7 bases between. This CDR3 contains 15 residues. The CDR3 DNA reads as TGTGCCAGCAGCGTAGCAGGGATCTCTGGAAACACCATATATTTT. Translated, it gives CASSVAGISGNTIYF.

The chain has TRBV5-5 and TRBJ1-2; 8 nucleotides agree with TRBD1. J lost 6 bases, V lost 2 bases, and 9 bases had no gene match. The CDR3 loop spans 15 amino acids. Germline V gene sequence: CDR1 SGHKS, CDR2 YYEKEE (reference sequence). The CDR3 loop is CASSFNQGALNGYTF. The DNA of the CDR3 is TGTGCCAGCAGCTTCAACCAGGGGGCGCTGAATGGCTACACCTTC.

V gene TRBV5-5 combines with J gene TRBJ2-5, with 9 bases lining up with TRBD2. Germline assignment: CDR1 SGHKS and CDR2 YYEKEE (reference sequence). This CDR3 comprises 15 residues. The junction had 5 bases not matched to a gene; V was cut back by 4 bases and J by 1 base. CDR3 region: CASSGGTSLQETQYF. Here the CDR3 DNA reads TGTGCCAGCAGCGGGGGGACTAGCCTCCAAGAGACCCAGTACTTC.

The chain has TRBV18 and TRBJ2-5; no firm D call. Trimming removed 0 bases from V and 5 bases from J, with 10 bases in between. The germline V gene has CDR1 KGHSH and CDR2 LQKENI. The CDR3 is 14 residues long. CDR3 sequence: CASSPPSQKETQYF. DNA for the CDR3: TGTGCCAGCTCACCACCGTCACAAAAGGAGACCCAGTACTTC.

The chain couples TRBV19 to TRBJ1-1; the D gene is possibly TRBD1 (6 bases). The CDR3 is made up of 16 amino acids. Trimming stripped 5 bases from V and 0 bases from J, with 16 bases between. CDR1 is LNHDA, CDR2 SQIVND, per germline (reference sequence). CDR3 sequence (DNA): TGTGCCAGTAGTGCCGACAGGAAGGGGATGAACACTGAAGCTTTCTTT. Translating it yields CASSADRKGMNTEAFF.

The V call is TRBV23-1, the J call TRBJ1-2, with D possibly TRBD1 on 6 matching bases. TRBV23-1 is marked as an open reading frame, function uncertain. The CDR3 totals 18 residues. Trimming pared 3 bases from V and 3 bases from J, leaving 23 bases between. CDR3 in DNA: TGCGCCAGCAGTCATCCCCCCAGTGAGGGGGTTCAGGACTATGGCTACACCTTC. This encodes CASSHPPSEGVQDYGYTF.

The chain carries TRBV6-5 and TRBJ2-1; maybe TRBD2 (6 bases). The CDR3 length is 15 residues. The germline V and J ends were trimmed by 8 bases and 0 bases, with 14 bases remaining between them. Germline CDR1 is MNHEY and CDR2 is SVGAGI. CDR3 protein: CASQIAVSSYNEQFF. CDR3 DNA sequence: TGTGCCAGCCAGATAGCGGTTAGCTCCTACAATGAGCAGTTCTTC.

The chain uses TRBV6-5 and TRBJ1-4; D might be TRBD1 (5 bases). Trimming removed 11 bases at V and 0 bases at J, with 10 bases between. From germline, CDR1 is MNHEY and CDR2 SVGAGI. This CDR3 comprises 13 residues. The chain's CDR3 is CASTVATNEKLFF. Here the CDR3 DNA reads TGTGCCTCGACAGTCGCAACTAATGAAAAACTGTTTTTT.

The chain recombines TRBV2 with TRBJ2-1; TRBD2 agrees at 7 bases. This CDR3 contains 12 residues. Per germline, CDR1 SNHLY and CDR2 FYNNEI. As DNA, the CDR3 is TGTGTGGGCGGGAGCTCCTACAATGAGCAGTTCTTC. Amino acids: CVGGSSYNEQFF.

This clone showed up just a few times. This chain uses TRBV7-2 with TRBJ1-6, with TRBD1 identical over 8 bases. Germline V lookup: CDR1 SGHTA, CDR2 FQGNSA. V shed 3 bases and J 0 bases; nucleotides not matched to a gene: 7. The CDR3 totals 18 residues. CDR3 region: CASSFPGTGGSYNSPLHF. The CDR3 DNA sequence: TGTGCCAGCAGCTTTCCTGGAACAGGGGGCTCCTATAATTCACCCCTCCACTTT. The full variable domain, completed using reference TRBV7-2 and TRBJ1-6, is GAGVSQSPSNKVTEKGKDVELRCDPISGHTALYWYRQSLGQGLEFLIYFQGNSAPDKSGLPSDRFSAERTGGSVSTLTIQRTQQEDSAVYLCASSFPGTGGSYNSPLHFGNGTRLTVT.

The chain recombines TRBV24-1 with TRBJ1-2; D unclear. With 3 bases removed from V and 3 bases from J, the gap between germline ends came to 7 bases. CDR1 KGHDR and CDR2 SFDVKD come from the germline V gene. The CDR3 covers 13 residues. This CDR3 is CATSDGEDYGYTF. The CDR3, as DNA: TGTGCCACCAGTGATGGCGAGGACTATGGCTACACCTTC.